This T cell receptor beta chain is from a study of CD8+ T cells in alopecia areata. Following extraction, RNA underwent reverse transcription to cDNA, which served as the sequencing template. Data came from immunoSEQ multiplex PCR; TCRdb stores just in-frame clones and leaves some out. The data hold about 200,000 clones, with approximately 60% observed a single time. Points on this clone: As yet, its antigen is unknown. This sample includes further DNA sequences coding for the same CDR3.

Trimming took off 7 bases at V and 3 bases at J, with 12 bases between the two ends. CDR3 length equals 12 residues. Looked up from germline, CDR1 is SQVTM and CDR2 is ANQGSEA. Study results and limitations: Many expanded lesional clones remained in scalp and blood on tofacitinib.

Treatment: oral pan-JAK inhibitor, 5-10 mg twice daily. The rearrangement links TRBV29-1 to TRBJ2-5; D is possibly TRBD1 (6 bases). Specimen: CD4+ T cells sorted from blood, collected at week 4, from a patient treated with tofacitinib. The sequence came from a human donor with alopecia areata. CDR3 in DNA: TGCAGCGGCCTCGCAGGGGAAGAGACCCAGTACTTC. Translated, it gives CSGLAGEETQYF.